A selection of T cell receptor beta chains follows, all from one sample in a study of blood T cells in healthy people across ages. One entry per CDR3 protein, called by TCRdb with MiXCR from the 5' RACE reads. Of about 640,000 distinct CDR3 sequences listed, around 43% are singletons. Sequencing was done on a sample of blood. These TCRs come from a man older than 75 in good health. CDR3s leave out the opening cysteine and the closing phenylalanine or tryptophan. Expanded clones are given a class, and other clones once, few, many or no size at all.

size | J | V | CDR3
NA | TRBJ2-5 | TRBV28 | ASSFSGAMAEEQY
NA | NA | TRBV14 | ASSQDQGQIRGETQY
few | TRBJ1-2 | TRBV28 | ASSFPANYGYT
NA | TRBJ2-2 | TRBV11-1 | ASSLLGIGGTNTGELF
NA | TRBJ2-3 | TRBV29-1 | SVAAGQSTDTQY
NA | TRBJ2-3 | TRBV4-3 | ASSQDSRRGDTQY
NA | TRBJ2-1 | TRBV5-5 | ASSLVGTDNEQF
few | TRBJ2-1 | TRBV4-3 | ASSQTGSSYNEQF
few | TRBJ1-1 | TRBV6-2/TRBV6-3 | ASSSKTRLTEAF
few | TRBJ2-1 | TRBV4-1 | ASSPPQNYNEQF
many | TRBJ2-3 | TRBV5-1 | ASSEAGTGGY
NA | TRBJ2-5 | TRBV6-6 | ASSYLGDLQTQY
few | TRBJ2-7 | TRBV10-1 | ASSGPGQVEQY
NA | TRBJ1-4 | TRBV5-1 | ASSLATATNEKLF
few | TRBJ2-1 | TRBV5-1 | ASRDDQGGYEQF
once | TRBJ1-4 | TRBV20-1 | SARPLGGNEKLF
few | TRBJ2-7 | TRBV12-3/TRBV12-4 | ASSSRSSSYEQY
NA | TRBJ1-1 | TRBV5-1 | ASSRTGGRTEAF
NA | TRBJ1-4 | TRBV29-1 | SGAEGGGEKLF
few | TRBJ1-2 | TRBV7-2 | ASSRYGQNYGYT
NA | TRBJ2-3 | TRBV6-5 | ASRDYTDTQY
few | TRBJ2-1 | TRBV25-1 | ASSEQDSYNEQF